The clone carrying this TCR beta chain has just a few counts. What it binds is not known. A clone one base away is much larger, so this may be a read error. Subjects aged 18 to 65 presented with newly diagnosed hyperthyroidism of less than 2 months' duration. The source of the PBMCs was over 8.5 ml of fresh peripheral blood. This record belongs to a study of T cells in Graves' hyperthyroidism and ophthalmopathy. CDR3 size: 14 residues. CDR1 MNHEY and CDR2 SMNVEV come from the germline V gene (reference sequence). What was amplified from RNA transcripts were TCR beta CDR3 regions. Researchers ran a first-round RT-PCR on the TCR CDR3 using the HTBI primer set. TCRdb re-called the multiplex PCR reads through MiXCR, storing one row per CDR3 protein. Of about 290,000 distinct CDR3 sequences in the sample, approximately 15% were seen once. Study-wide findings and caveats: The model foresaw ophthalmopathy a median around 6 months prior to onset.

The chain links TRBV27 to TRBJ2-5; 7 bases match TRBD1. Sequenced: blood. The source of this sequence is a middle-aged woman with Graves' hyperthyroidism. The CDR3 protein is CASTRTGQQGTQYF. Here the CDR3 DNA reads TGTGCCAGTACTAGGACAGGCCAACAAGGGACCCAGTACTTC.